Below are 7 T cell receptor beta chains sequenced from a single sample in a study of CD8+ T cells in alopecia areata. RNA, once extracted, was reverse transcribed into cDNA for use as the sequencing template. Sequencing used immunoSEQ multiplex PCR; TCRdb keeps in-frame clones, though not all of them. The sample has approximately 100,000 clones, 65% to 90% seen once. Treatment described: oral pan-JAK inhibitor, 5-10 mg twice daily. The sample consisted of CD8+ T cells sorted from blood, taken at roughly week 30, from a patient treated with tofacitinib. Receptors originate from a human donor with alopecia areata.

In its sample, this clone was seen once. The chain is built from TRBV27 and TRBJ1-6; no clear D. V was clipped by 2 bases and J by 0 bases, with 11 bases between them. This CDR3 contains 17 residues. Germline-derived CDR1 and CDR2 are MNHEY and SMNVEV (reference sequence). The chain's CDR3 is CASSLAQEISYNSPLHF. As DNA, the CDR3 is TGTGCCAGCAGTTTAGCTCAAGAGATCTCCTATAATTCACCCCTCCACTTT.

This sequence joins TRBV5-6 and TRBJ2-1, with a weak D call TRBD2 (5 bases). Germline lookup yields CDR1 SGHDT and CDR2 YYEEEE. This CDR3 contains 17 residues. V lost 3 bases and J 0 bases, leaving 16 bases between the germline ends. For the CDR3, the DNA is TGTGCCAGCAGCTCTGCCAAGAGGGCTAGCTCCTACAATGAGCAGTTCTTC. It translates to CASSSAKRASSYNEQFF.

This chain connects TRBV7-6 to TRBJ2-7, with D perhaps assigned TRBD1 or TRBD2 (5 bases each). Germline V gene lookup returns CDR1 SGHVS and CDR2 FNYEAQ. Trimming removed 2 bases from V and 5 bases from J, with 13 bases in between. The CDR3 is made up of 14 amino acids. CDR3 sequence reads: CASSLQGPPNEQYF. CDR3 DNA: TGTGCCAGCAGCTTACAGGGACCTCCTAACGAGCAGTACTTC.

The genes are TRBV27 and TRBJ2-1, with D unresolved. The CDR3 loop spans 15 amino acids. Trimming removed 6 bases from V and 5 bases from J, with 17 bases in between. From germline, CDR1 is MNHEY and CDR2 SMNVEV (reference sequence). This chain's CDR3 is CASSPLPTENNEQFF. The DNA of the CDR3 is TGTGCCAGCAGCCCCCTACCAACAGAGAACAATGAGCAGTTCTTC.

The chain joins TRBV2 to TRBJ1-5, with 7 bases fitting TRBD1. The CDR3 extends over 15 amino acids. Per germline, CDR1 SNHLY and CDR2 FYNNEI. V dropped 6 bases and J dropped 0; count of bases not matched to a gene: 5. The CDR3 region is CASSAGTDSNQPQHF. The CDR3 nucleotides are TGTGCCAGCAGCGCCGGGACAGATAGCAATCAGCCCCAGCATTTT.

The V call is TRBV6-5, the J call TRBJ1-1; D perhaps matches TRBD1 (5 bases). The V end was cut by 0 bases, the J end by 4 bases, with 9 bases between. Germline CDR1 is MNHEY and CDR2 is SVGAGI. The CDR3 runs 14 residues. CDR3 DNA sequence: TGTGCCAGCAGTTACTCTAGCGGGGGCACTGAAGCTTTCTTT. It encodes CASSYSSGGTEAFF.

The rearrangement links TRBV15 to TRBJ2-1; D is uncertain. Trimming pared 3 bases from V and 0 bases from J, leaving 3 bases between. Per the germline V gene, CDR1 is LNHNV and CDR2 is YYDKDF (reference sequence). CDR3 length equals 13 residues. The CDR3 DNA reads TGTGCCACCAGCAGGACCTCCTACAATGAGCAGTTCTTC. Translating gives CATSRTSYNEQFF.